This T cell receptor beta chain was captured by sequencing in a study of blood T cell repertoires in COVID-19. V lost 0 bases, J lost 4 bases, and 6 bases stayed unmatched. The germline V gene has CDR1 SGHVS and CDR2 FNYEAQ. The CDR3 spans 18 residues. This table comes from immunoSEQ multiplex PCR, and its TCRdb copy is limited to in-frame clones, with some not included. The top ten hold approximately 30% of the sample, which has 150,000 to 160,000 clones, about 80% seen once. This clonotype originated in a woman in her fifties or sixties with acute or convalescent COVID-19. This chain connects TRBV7-6 to TRBJ2-3; 14 bases fit TRBD2. Source material: peripheral blood. The chain's CDR3 is CASSLAFSGLAGADTQYF. As DNA, the CDR3 is TGTGCCAGCAGCTTAGCCTTTTCGGGACTAGCGGGGGCAGATACGCAGTATTTT.